A single sample gave rise to the 27 T cell receptor beta chains below, sequenced in a study of shared clonotypes between healthy human individuals (dated by TCRdb to the early 2020s). Library creation used the immunoSEQ multiplex PCR assay. TCRdb's version of the immuneACCESS table is confined to in-frame rearrangements and falls short of the full clone set. An unresolved V gene accounts for under half of the shortfall where checked; the remainder is of unknown origin. This sample is represented by a few million clones; about 93% of them were singletons. About 1.7% of the sample is held by the ten biggest clonotypes. For the CD8 naive samples, CD45RO-negative cells were positively selected for CCR7, yielding a CD45RA+CCR7+ population from which TemRA cells were excluded. Sequencing was done on a sample of naive CD8+ T cells from PBMCs. The sample's cell subset or site label is to be understood as: CD45RA+CCR7+. These receptors all stem from a man younger than 35 in good health. Some clones in this sample may be carry-over from other donors' samples.

J is TRBJ2-7 and V is TRBV5-1; 8 bases align to TRBD2. The CDR3 loop spans 15 amino acids. Germline V gene sequence: CDR1 SGHRS, CDR2 YFSETQ. With 4 bases clipped from V and 5 bases from J, the junction kept 11 bases outside the gene matches. For the CDR3, the DNA is TGCGCCAGCAGCCCTTCACTAGCGGTGAGCCACGAGCAGTACTTC. The encoded protein is CASSPSLAVSHEQYF.

This clone was picked up one time. The CDR3 nucleotides are TGTGCCAGCAGCTTAGTGTGGGGACAGGGGAAAGAAAAACTGTTTTTT. Amino acids: CASSLVWGQGKEKLFF. This chain links TRBV7-9 with TRBJ1-4; 10 nucleotides match TRBD1. Trimming took 1 base from V and 8 from J; bases not matched to a gene: 7. This CDR3 is built from 16 residues. Germline lookup yields CDR1 SEHNR and CDR2 FQNEAQ (reference sequence).

V is TRBV6-5 and J is TRBJ2-2, with D maybe TRBD2 (6 bases). The V end lost 5 bases, the J end lost 4 bases, and 14 bases lay between the germline ends. Germline-derived CDR1 and CDR2 are MNHEY and SVGAGI. The CDR3 loop spans 15 amino acids. In DNA form, the CDR3 reads TGTGCCAGCAGTACGACTAGATTTCGCACCGGGGAGCTGTTTTTT. It yields the protein CASSTTRFRTGELFF.

The chain couples TRBV27 to TRBJ2-3; 8 nucleotides align to TRBD1. Germline values: CDR1 MNHEY, CDR2 SMNVEV (reference sequence). V shed 3 bases, J shed 5 bases, and the junction held 4 bases outside the gene matches. This CDR3 has 14 amino acids. In nucleotides, the CDR3 is TGTGCCAGCAGTTTCTTACAGGGGGGAGATACGCAGTATTTT. Translated, it gives CASSFLQGGDTQYF.

This rearrangement joins TRBV4-1 to TRBJ1-1, with D possibly matching TRBD1 (5 bases). V lost 6 bases and J 0 bases, leaving 17 bases between the germline ends. The CDR3 has 16 residues. Germline CDR1 reads MGHRA; CDR2 reads YSYEKL. The CDR3 spells CASRPRDRDMNTEAFF. CDR3 sequence (DNA): TGCGCCAGCAGGCCCCGGGACCGAGACATGAACACTGAAGCTTTCTTT.

The chain combines TRBV7-8 with TRBJ2-5; TRBD2 aligns across 7 bases. Germline V gene lookup returns CDR1 SGHVS and CDR2 FQNEAQ. V lost 1 base to trimming and J lost 5 bases; unmatched junction nucleotides: 10. CDR3 length: 16 amino acids. The CDR3 loop reads CASSLGAGRVFETQYF. The CDR3 DNA reads TGTGCCAGCAGCTTAGGGGCAGGGAGGGTTTTCGAGACCCAGTACTTC.

The gene calls are TRBV10-3 and TRBJ2-3, with D perhaps being TRBD1 or TRBD2 (5 bases each). The CDR3 loop spans 16 amino acids. CDR1 is ENHRY, CDR2 SYGVKD, per germline. Trimming removed 10 bases from V and 0 bases from J, with 20 bases in between. The CDR3: CATSPFRGESTDTQYF. The CDR3 nucleotides read TGTGCCACCAGCCCCTTTAGAGGGGAAAGCACAGATACGCAGTATTTT.

The CDR3 loop reads CATRPGQDRTDTQYF. The DNA for the CDR3 is TGTGCCACCCGGCCGGGACAGGACCGCACAGATACGCAGTATTTT. The V and J genes are TRBV15 and TRBJ2-3; 8 bases agree with TRBD1. J was trimmed by 1 base and V by 8 bases; bases with no gene match: 8. Germline CDR1 and CDR2: LNHNV and YYDKDF (reference sequence). The CDR3 has 15 amino acids.

V and J are TRBV27 and TRBJ1-5; 8 bases match TRBD1. This CDR3 spans 15 amino acids. The germline CDR1 and CDR2 sequences are MNHEY and SMNVEV (reference sequence). Losses at the gene ends were 3 bases for V and 3 bases for J; bases not matched to a gene: 4. The CDR3, as DNA: TGTGCCAGCAGTTTTAGACAGGGGTACAATCAGCCCCAGCATTTT. Amino acid sequence: CASSFRQGYNQPQHF.

This chain joins TRBV5-8 and TRBJ2-7; D may be TRBD1 or TRBD2 (5 bases each). Germline V gene data show CDR1 as SGHTS and CDR2 as YDEGEE. Trimming removed 4 bases at V and 6 bases at J, with 17 bases between. This CDR3 is 14 amino acids long. CDR3 region: CASSKSTGTFEQYF. CDR3 nucleotides: TGTGCCAGCAGCAAATCAACCGGGACCTTCGAGCAGTACTTC.

V gene TRBV6-5 combines with J gene TRBJ2-1; 12 nucleotides match TRBD2. Germline V gene sequence: CDR1 MNHEY, CDR2 SVGAGI. J gave up 8 bases and V 2 bases, and 1 base lay outside the gene matches. The CDR3 runs to 14 residues. The CDR3 DNA reads as TGTGCCAGCAGTTACGGACTAGCGGGGCATGAGCAGTTCTTC. As protein: CASSYGLAGHEQFF.

This clone was seen only once. The CDR3 protein is CASSNPGLLYF. The CDR3 region has the DNA TGTGCCAGCAGTAATCCGGGACTCCTGTACTTC. The chain is built from TRBV28 and TRBJ2-5; D possibly corresponds to TRBD2 (6 bases). V lost 5 bases to trimming and J lost 13 bases, with 14 bases between them. This CDR3 spans 11 amino acids. Germline CDR1 is MDHEN and CDR2 is SYDVKM. The full variable domain, with the rest looked up from reference TRBV28 and TRBJ2-5, is DVKVTQSSRYLVKRTGEKVFLECVQDMDHENMFWYRQDPGLGLRLIYFSYDVKMKEKGDIPEGYSVSREKKERFSLILESASTNQTSMYLCASSNPGLLYFGPGTRLLVL.

This clone showed up just once. V gene TRBV19 combines with J gene TRBJ2-7, with 8 bases lining up with TRBD1. The CDR3 loop spans 15 amino acids. The V gene's germline CDR1 is LNHDA and CDR2 SQIVND (reference sequence). Unmatched junction bases numbered 8, after V lost 4 bases and J lost 3 bases. CDR3: CASSKRTGRVYEQYF. The CDR3 region has the DNA TGTGCCAGTAGTAAGAGGACAGGGCGGGTCTACGAGCAGTACTTC.

The rearrangement joins TRBV11-1 to TRBJ2-7; D possibly corresponds to TRBD2 (6 bases). The CDR3 spans 15 residues. Between the trimmed V and J ends, which lost 6 bases and 0 bases, there was a span of 15 bases. Germline V CDR1 and CDR2: SGHAT, FQDESV (reference sequence). The CDR3 region has the DNA TGTGCCAGCAGGCTGGGGACTTCTAGCTCCTACGAGCAGTACTTC. Translated, it gives CASRLGTSSSYEQYF.

The chain recombines TRBV27 with TRBJ2-7, with D perhaps matching TRBD2 (6 bases). V shed 3 bases and J shed 1 base, with 16 bases lying between them. This CDR3 has 16 amino acids. CDR1 is MNHEY and CDR2 is SMNVEV in the germline V gene (reference sequence). The DNA for the CDR3 is TGTGCCAGCAGTTTGTTTGGGGGACTGGAGTCCTACGAGCAGTACTTC. This sequence encodes CASSLFGGLESYEQYF.

This sequence joins TRBV28 and TRBJ1-5; the D gene is possibly TRBD1 (6 bases). The V gene lost 3 bases and the J gene lost 0 bases, with 15 bases spanning the gap. This CDR3 region has 17 residues. CDR1 is MDHEN and CDR2 is SYDVKM in the germline V gene. CDR3 sequence (DNA): TGTGCCAGCAGTTTTGGCAGGGGATGGAATAGCAATCAGCCCCAGCATTTT. Protein product: CASSFGRGWNSNQPQHF.

The rearrangement joins TRBV4-1 to TRBJ2-2, with D perhaps matching TRBD1 (6 bases). The V gene's germline CDR1 is MGHRA and CDR2 YSYEKL. The germline V and J ends were trimmed by 7 bases and 4 bases, with 16 bases remaining between them. The CDR3 sequence is 15 residues long. In DNA form, the CDR3 reads TGCGCCAGCACCGTTAGTGGGGGCAGCACCGGGGAGCTGTTTTTT. Protein: CASTVSGGSTGELFF.

V is TRBV29-1 and J is TRBJ2-6; TRBD2 is a possible D gene (6 bases). The CDR3 runs 15 residues. CDR1 is SQVTM and CDR2 is ANQGSEA in the germline V gene. V dropped 6 bases and J dropped 3 bases, with 15 bases sitting between them. The CDR3 DNA sequence: TGCAGCGTCCGCATTACGGGGGATGGGGCCAACGTCCTGACTTTC. This codes for CSVRITGDGANVLTF.

This chain connects TRBV19 to TRBJ2-7; 7 bases are a match to TRBD2. J was trimmed by 2 bases and V by 3 bases; bases with no gene match: 10. There are 16 residues in the CDR3. Germline loops: CDR1 LNHDA, CDR2 SQIVND (reference sequence). This chain's CDR3 is CASSMGQTSFPYEQYF. The CDR3 DNA follows: TGTGCCAGTAGTATGGGCCAGACTAGCTTTCCCTACGAGCAGTACTTC.

The chain employs TRBV30 and TRBJ2-3, with D uncertain. Trimming removed 2 bases from V and 4 bases from J, with 4 bases in between. Germline V gene lookup returns CDR1 GTSNPN and CDR2 SVGIG (reference sequence). CDR3 length: 11 residues. Here the CDR3 reads CAWSIADTQYF. CDR3 nucleotides: TGTGCCTGGAGTATTGCAGATACGCAGTATTTT.

The chain carries TRBV28 and TRBJ1-3; D remains unclear. Looked up from germline, CDR1 is MDHEN and CDR2 is SYDVKM. The CDR3 is made up of 16 amino acids. Trimming stripped 4 bases from V and 0 bases from J, with 13 bases between. The CDR3 loop is CASSSETESSGNTIYF. Here the CDR3 DNA reads TGTGCCAGCAGTTCGGAGACTGAAAGCTCTGGAAACACCATATATTTT.

This clone was seen more than once but under ten times. The V gene is TRBV28, the J gene TRBJ1-5; the D is unclear. Per germline, CDR1 MDHEN and CDR2 SYDVKM. The V and J ends lost 7 bases and 0 bases respectively, with 10 bases between them. The CDR3 is made up of 14 amino acids. CDR3 coding DNA: TGTGCCAGCAAGTCACTCTATAGCAATCAGCCCCAGCATTTT. Protein: CASKSLYSNQPQHF.

A single count supports this clone. The CDR3 DNA sequence: TGTGCCAGCAGCCAAGAGGACAGGGACTATGGCTACACCTTC. It encodes CASSQEDRDYGYTF. The gene calls are TRBV7-9 and TRBJ1-2, with TRBD1 matching over 8 bases. Germline CDR1 is SEHNR and CDR2 is FQNEAQ (reference sequence). With V trimmed by 5 bases and J by 3 bases, 5 bases remained unmatched. This CDR3 region has 14 residues.

This clone appeared a single time. The chain couples TRBV7-8 to TRBJ2-1, with 10 positions matching TRBD2. Germline V CDR1 and CDR2: SGHVS, FQNEAQ. J was trimmed by 4 bases and V by 7 bases; bases with no gene match: 13. The length of the CDR3 is 17 residues. CDR3 sequence reads: CASIGGLAGAEYNEQFF. CDR3 nucleotide sequence: TGTGCCAGCATAGGTGGGCTAGCGGGAGCGGAGTACAATGAGCAGTTCTTC.

Note on this clone: The sample holds other DNA sequences that translate to the same CDR3. The chain is built from TRBV27 and TRBJ2-3, with 7 bases matching TRBD2. Looked up from germline, CDR1 is MNHEY and CDR2 is SMNVEV (reference sequence). The V and J ends lost 6 bases and 1 base, in that order; junction bases with no gene match: 10. The CDR3 loop spans 16 amino acids. The CDR3 region is CASSSRTAGGTDTQYF. In DNA, the CDR3 is TGTGCCAGCAGCAGTCGGACGGCGGGAGGCACAGATACGCAGTATTTT.

The chain carries TRBV11-2 and TRBJ2-7; a weak D match, TRBD2 (6 bases). V lost 3 bases and J 0 bases, leaving 15 bases between the germline ends. The CDR3 length is 16 residues. CDR1 SGHAT and CDR2 FQNNGV come from the germline V gene. The CDR3 region has the DNA TGTGCCAGCAGCTTCACTTATGGGGGGAGCTCCTACGAGCAGTACTTC. It specifies CASSFTYGGSSYEQYF.

The genes are TRBV29-1 and TRBJ2-7; D remains unclear. V lost 5 bases to trimming and J lost 3 bases, with 5 bases between them. From germline, CDR1 is SQVTM and CDR2 ANQGSEA. The CDR3 sequence is 10 residues long. CDR3 sequence (DNA): TGCAGCGTTTTAATCTACGAGCAGTACTTC. Translated: CSVLIYEQYF.